The 2 T cell receptor beta chains below were found in one sample sequenced in a study of a mutant IDH1 vaccine in newly diagnosed glioma. Antigen specificity for these receptors is unknown. Noted time point: week 35, safety follow-up. Vaccination used 300 ug of mutant IDH1 20-mer peptide per dose, with topical imiquimod. Sequencing was performed with immunoSEQ multiplex PCR; in TCRdb, only in-frame clones are kept and a portion is missing. The sample carries about 32,000 clones, approximately 82% recorded once. The specimen comprised PBMCs, sampled from a glioma patient whose treatment included an IDH1 peptide vaccine. All receptors come from a woman between 18 and 29 years old with glioma.

This chain links TRBV5-1 with TRBJ2-1; the match to TRBD2 covers 11 bases. This CDR3 contains 16 residues. Trimming at V came to 4 bases and at J to 5 bases, leaving 8 bases not matched to a gene. The germline CDR1 and CDR2 sequences are SGHRS and YFSETQ. DNA of the CDR3: TGCGCCAGCAGCCCTAGGGTAGCGGGAGGGAACAATGAGCAGTTCTTC. This gives the protein CASSPRVAGGNNEQFF.

The chain uses TRBV11-3 and TRBJ2-5, with D tentatively TRBD1 (5 bases). Trimming took 4 bases from V and 5 from J, leaving 8 bases between them. The CDR3 loop spans 12 amino acids. Germline CDR1 reads SGHNT; CDR2 reads YENEEA. The CDR3 loop reads CASSSAGETQYF. DNA for the CDR3: TGTGCCAGCAGCTCTGCAGGGGAGACCCAGTACTTC. The full variable domain, in which reference TRBV11-3 and TRBJ2-5 provide the parts outside the CDR3, is EAGVVQSPRYKIIEKKQPVAFWCNPISGHNTLYWYLQNLGQGPELLIRYENEEAVDDSQLPKDRFSAERLKGVDSTLKIQPAELGDSAVYLCASSSAGETQYFGPGTRLLVL.